This entry concerns a single T cell receptor (beta chain). Its specificity is not known. The data derive from a study of cytomegalovirus exposure and HLA in healthy donors. The germline gives CDR1 LNHNV, CDR2 YYDKDF (reference sequence). Between the trimmed V and J ends, which lost 5 bases and 3 bases, there was a span of 19 bases. The CDR3 runs 17 residues. The PCR used 60 Vbeta and 13 Jbeta primers. In the source study's methods: About 12 million shared chains were among the roughly 78 million unique TCR beta chains that a later analysis counted. Libraries were prepared by immunoSEQ multiplex PCR; TCRdb keeps only in-frame clonotypes and omits some of them. That table supplies the V and J calls and clone size; D and trimming were determined from the DNA. The data hold about 170,000 clones, with about four fifths observed a single time. Study-level points and caveats: Reportedly, HLA-A and HLA-B alleles of most subjects were accurately predicted from TCR beta.

This clonotype originated in a woman in her fifties or sixties in good health and CMV-seronegative. V gene TRBV15 combines with J gene TRBJ1-4, with D hard to call. The sample comprised PBMCs. Here the CDR3 reads CATSGPEPRRANEKLFF. CDR3 in DNA: TGTGCCACCAGCGGACCTGAGCCCCGGCGGGCTAATGAAAAACTGTTTTTT.